A selection of T cell receptor beta chains follows, all from one sample in a study of T-cell reconstitution after alpha-beta-depleted transplantation in children. TCRdb reanalysed the PCR reads using MiXCR and keeps one entry per CDR3 protein. The data show 440,000 or so distinct CDR3 sequences, 43% seen once. The sample here was PBMCs, taken before TCRalphabeta/CD19-depleted stem cell transplant. The origin of the receptors is a girl aged 2 to 10 with aplastic anemia, due to receive a stem cell transplant. CDR3s include the opening cysteine and the closing phenylalanine or tryptophan. D genes are given only for firm matches. The listing skips clone size in some rows; elsewhere it reads once, few, many or a size class.

D	size	J	V	DNA	CDR3
TRBD2	-	TRBJ2-7	TRBV28	TGTGCCAGCAGAAAACTAGCGGGGCCCTACGAGCAGTACTTC	CASRKLAGPYEQYF
-	-	TRBJ2-7	TRBV7-2	TGTGCCAGCAGCTTAGAATCGGGGGCCTACGAGCAGTACTTC	CASSLESGAYEQYF
-	-	TRBJ1-1	TRBV5-1	TGCGCCAGCAGCTTGGCCCCCGGGGGCGGCACTGAAGCTTTCTTT	CASSLAPGGGTEAFF
TRBD1	many	TRBJ2-3	TRBV7-2	TGTGCCAGCAGCCTCCGGGACAGGGGAGCGGATACGCAGTATTTT	CASSLRDRGADTQYF
-	once	TRBJ1-6	TRBV7-9	TGTGCCAGCAGCTTAGGGACGGATAATTCACCCCTCCACTTT	CASSLGTDNSPLHF
TRBD2	few	TRBJ2-1	TRBV6-1	TGTGCCAGCGGACTAGCGGGCCCCAATGAGCAGTTCTTC	CASGLAGPNEQFF
TRBD2	-	TRBJ2-3	TRBV11-2	TGTGCCAGCAGCCCCCAGGGCGGGGGGGCCGGCACAGATACGCAGTATTTT	CASSPQGGGAGTDTQYF
TRBD2	-	TRBJ2-5	TRBV18	TGTGCCAGCTCATTCGCGGTAGCGGGAGCAGAGACCCAGTACTTC	CASSFAVAGAETQYF
TRBD1	-	TRBJ2-1	TRBV20-1	TGCAGTGCACCGACAGGGGCCCCCGAGCAGTTCTTC	CSAPTGAPEQFF
-	-	TRBJ2-3	TRBV2	TGTGCCAGCAGTGAACGGGAGACCGGTACAAGTACGCAGTATTTT	CASSERETGTSTQYF
TRBD2	-	TRBJ2-5	TRBV20-1	TGCAGTGCTAGAGATCTAGAGCGGGGGAGGCTGGAGACCCAGTACTTC	CSARDLERGRLETQYF
-	-	TRBJ1-5	TRBV6-5	TGTGCCAGCAGTTACTCGCCGGGTCAAGATCAGCCCCAGCATTTT	CASSYSPGQDQPQHF
TRBD1	-	TRBJ1-1	TRBV4-1	TGCGCCAGCAGCAAGCTACCAGGGGGCACTGAAGCTTTCTTT	CASSKLPGGTEAFF
TRBD1	many	TRBJ2-5	TRBV12-3/TRBV12-4	TGTGCCTCGGCTAAAACAGACAGGGAATCGAAGACCCAGTACTTC	CASAKTDRESKTQYF
TRBD1	many	TRBJ1-5	TRBV20-1	TGCAGTGCTTCTCACAGGGGACCAGGGCAGCCCCAGCATTTT	CSASHRGPGQPQHF
TRBD2	few	TRBJ2-1	TRBV7-2	TGTGCCATCAGTCCGGGACTAGCGGGAGGCGGCAATGAGCAGTTCTTC	CAISPGLAGGGNEQFF
-	few	TRBJ2-5	TRBV5-1	TGCGCCAGCAGCTTGAGGTCTAGCGAGGTCGAGACCCAGTACTTC	CASSLRSSEVETQYF
TRBD2	few	TRBJ2-7	TRBV28	TGTGCCAGCAGCCGACTAGCGGGAGAGCAAGAGCAGTACTTC	CASSRLAGEQEQYF
TRBD2	few	TRBJ2-5	TRBV12-3/TRBV12-4	TGTGCCAGCAGTCAAGCGGGAGCGCGAGAGACCCAGTACTTC	CASSQAGARETQYF
TRBD1	many	TRBJ2-5	TRBV7-8	TGTGCCAGCAGCGAAGACAGGGGGAGCGAGACCCAGTACTTC	CASSEDRGSETQYF
TRBD1	-	TRBJ2-1	TRBV14	TGTGCCAGCAGCCAAGAAAGAGGGACAGGGGGCGATGAGCAGTTCTTC	CASSQERGTGGDEQFF
-	-	TRBJ2-2	TRBV20-1	TGCAGTGCCTTAAGGGTGCCAGGCACCGGGGAGCTGTTTTTT	CSALRVPGTGELFF
TRBD2	many	TRBJ2-7	TRBV12-3/TRBV12-4	TGTGCCAGCAGCCCCATACTAGCGGGAGCCCACGAGCAGTACTTC	CASSPILAGAHEQYF
-	-	TRBJ2-3	TRBV29-1	TGCAGCGTTGAAGATCCCGGGAGCACAGATACGCAGTATTTT	CSVEDPGSTDTQYF
TRBD1	-	TRBJ2-3	TRBV29-1	TGCAGCGCTATAACAGGGGCCATCACAGATACGCAGTATTTT	CSAITGAITDTQYF
-	few	TRBJ2-1	TRBV5-1	TGCGCCAGCAGACCCCTAACAGGACTCAATGAGCAGTTCTTC	CASRPLTGLNEQFF
TRBD1	-	TRBJ2-7	TRBV12-3/TRBV12-4	TGTGCCAGCAGTTTCGTCGGGACAGATGCGAAGGAGCAGTACTTC	CASSFVGTDAKEQYF
-	-	TRBJ2-3	TRBV4-1	TGCGCCAGCAGCCCTCCCCGCGGGCGCCCGTTCACAGATACGCAGTATTTT	CASSPPRGRPFTDTQYF
TRBD1	many	TRBJ2-7	TRBV7-8	TGTGCCAGCAGCTCAGGGACAGTCCCTCCCTACGAGCAGTACTTC	CASSSGTVPPYEQYF
-	-	TRBJ2-3	TRBV10-2	TGCGCCAGCAGTGAGGGCAATTATGCAGGGAAAGATACGCAGTATTTT	CASSEGNYAGKDTQYF